This T cell receptor beta chain stems from a study of T cell changes during pregnancy in multiple sclerosis. The trim removed 2 bases at V and 0 bases at J, leaving 2 bases unmatched. The V gene's germline CDR1 is LNHDA and CDR2 SQIVND (reference sequence). This CDR3 is 16 amino acids long. TCRdb's copy holds only in-frame clones and misses some; the assay was immunoSEQ multiplex PCR. The sample lists around 100,000 clones, about 90% occurring once. This clonotype was sampled from a female donor with multiple sclerosis, enrolled in a pregnancy study. This specimen consisted of peripheral blood, obtained after pregnancy. V gene TRBV19 combines with J gene TRBJ2-3; TRBD1 matches 10 bases. The CDR3 DNA reads as TGTGCCAGTAGTATACGACAGGGGGCTAGCACAGATACGCAGTATTTT. This codes for CASSIRQGASTDTQYF.